This T cell receptor beta chain came from a study of shared clonotypes between healthy human individuals. Notes on the study in general: Sharing across four donors was highest in naive CD4 (roughly 5%) and lowest in memory CD8 (roughly 0.4%). Sampling covered nothing but blood. Tissue TCR repertoires likely differ from those found in blood.

The assay ran at deep level. Measured with immunoSEQ multiplex PCR; TCRdb has only the in-frame clones, and not every one. Of approximately 590,000 clones in the sample, roughly 95% were seen once. The germline V gene has CDR1 SGHAT and CDR2 FQDESV (reference sequence). V was trimmed by 5 bases and J by 0 bases, leaving 11 bases between them. This CDR3 has 15 residues. Naivety among CD8 cells was defined by CD45RO negativity and positive CCR7 selection, thereby excluding terminally differentiated effector memory CD45RA+ cells. This clone appeared once. The antigen is unknown. The sequence was collected from a woman between 25 and 40 years old in good health. This rearrangement joins TRBV11-1 to TRBJ2-1; maybe TRBD2 (6 bases). Source material: naive CD8+ T cells sorted from blood. CDR3 in amino acids: CASSLLANSYNEQFF. The CDR3 DNA reads as TGTGCCAGCAGCCTCCTAGCGAACTCCTACAATGAGCAGTTCTTC.